These T cell receptor beta chains were read from a single sample in a study of blood T cell repertoires in COVID-19. The assay was immunoSEQ multiplex PCR, and TCRdb's table has in-frame clones only and misses some. The table shows fewer than 700,000 clones, with roughly nine tenths occurring only once. Sample: peripheral blood. These TCRs come from a woman between 50 and 59 years old with COVID-19, enrolled during active disease. Both conserved end residues are part of each CDR3. D genes are given only for firm matches. Rows give clone size only sometimes, using once, few, many, or a class for an expanded clone.

TRBJ2-1,.,TRBV19,TRBD2,CASSITGGTYNEQFF,TGTGCCAGTAGTATTACCGGGGGGACCTACAATGAGCAGTTCTTC
TRBJ1-1,.,TRBV29-1,.,CSAQDTEAFF,TGCAGCGCCCAGGACACTGAAGCTTTCTTT
TRBJ1-1,.,TRBV29-1,.,CSVEGRGTNTEAFF,TGCAGCGTTGAAGGGCGGGGTACGAACACTGAAGCTTTCTTT
TRBJ1-1,.,TRBV30,TRBD1,CALSRGTGAAKLTFF,TGTGCCTTATCCCGAGGGACAGGGGCCGCCAAGTTGACTTTCTTT
TRBJ2-7,.,TRBV6-5,TRBD1,CASSRRDRAYEQYF,TGTGCCAGCAGCCGCCGGGACAGAGCCTACGAGCAGTACTTC
TRBJ2-5,.,TRBV6-5,TRBD2,CASRLAGGRETQYF,TGTGCCAGCAGACTAGCGGGGGGCCGGGAGACCCAGTACTTC
TRBJ1-2,.,TRBV21-1,.,CASSLRPGGNYGYTF,TGTGCCAGCAGCCTACGCCCGGGTGGGAACTATGGCTACACCTTC
TRBJ1-1,.,TRBV2,TRBD1,CATSGGLGEAFF,TGTGCCACATCAGGGGGCCTCGGTGAAGCTTTCTTT
TRBJ1-1,.,TRBV4-1,.,CASSQPGMSTEAFF,TGCGCCAGCAGCCAACCCGGGATGAGCACTGAAGCTTTCTTT
TRBJ1-1,few,TRBV10-3,TRBD1,CAISGSDRGNTEAFF,TGTGCCATCAGTGGTTCGGACAGGGGGAACACTGAAGCTTTCTTT
TRBJ1-2,once,TRBV18,.,CASSPLTPGRRGYGYTF,TGTGCCAGCTCCCCTCTCACACCGGGACGGAGGGGCTATGGCTACACCTTC
TRBJ1-2,.,TRBV6-1,.,CASSELPLTGSNYGYTF,TGTGCCAGCAGTGAACTCCCTCTCACAGGGTCCAACTATGGCTACACCTTC
TRBJ2-6,few,TRBV19,.,CASSTRGASGANVLTF,TGTGCCAGTAGTACCCGGGGTGCGTCTGGGGCCAACGTCCTGACTTTC
TRBJ1-1,.,TRBV30,.,CAWSRREGARNTEAFF,TGTGCCTGGAGTCGTAGGGAAGGGGCCCGGAACACTGAAGCTTTCTTT
TRBJ2-3,.,TRBV13,TRBD1,CASSPNRGESNTQYF,TGTGCCAGCAGCCCCAACAGGGGGGAGTCTAATACGCAGTATTTT
TRBJ1-6,.,TRBV7-3,.,CASSLEGRGNSPLHF,TGTGCCAGCAGCTTAGAGGGCAGGGGAAATTCACCCCTCCACTTT
TRBJ1-6,.,TRBV9,.,CASSVGAQALNSPLHF,TGTGCCAGCAGCGTAGGCGCCCAGGCCCTGAATTCACCCCTCCACTTT
TRBJ1-1,.,TRBV7-2,TRBD1,CASGRDRDTEAFF,TGTGCCAGCGGCCGGGACAGGGACACTGAAGCTTTCTTT
TRBJ1-1,.,TRBV6-5,.,CASSYSATEAFF,TGTGCCAGCAGTTACTCGGCAACTGAAGCTTTCTTT